This T cell receptor beta chain was recorded in a study of cytomegalovirus exposure and HLA in healthy donors. Study-wide background: Some 85 million unique TCRs from HLA-typed donors were held in an early data release. General study results and limits: Through in vitro validation, three CMV-associated chains were shown to be specific for CMV antigens. Accurate prediction of HLA-A and HLA-B alleles (for most subjects) was reportedly achieved from TCR beta sequences.

The CDR3 covers 14 residues. Germline CDR1 is MNHNS and CDR2 is SASEGT. The V end lost 0 bases, the J end lost 2 bases, and 8 bases lay between the germline ends. Primers included in the PCR were 60 Vbeta and 13 Jbeta primers. Using immunoSEQ multiplex PCR, the repertoire was profiled, and TCRdb retains in-frame clones only, with some absent. Of around 92,000 clones detected, roughly 74% appear once; the ten largest clones hold roughly 3.2%. Comment on this clone: As yet, its antigen is unknown.

Sequences were obtained from PBMCs. The chain links TRBV6-1 to TRBJ2-7, with unresolved D. The sequence was obtained from a female donor in good health and CMV-seropositive. The CDR3 DNA reads TGTGCCAGCAGTGAAGCGATGCGAACCTACGAGCAGTACTTC. Encoded protein: CASSEAMRTYEQYF.